The 22 T cell receptor beta chains in this list originate from one sample, sequenced in a study of identical twins. TCRdb ran MiXCR on the 5' RACE reads and lists one entry per CDR3 protein. Of about 530,000 distinct CDR3 sequences in the sample, 13% to 15% were seen once. The data were also submitted as part of a second study, on yellow fever vaccine responses in identical twins.

The sequencing input was CD4+ T cells sorted from blood. The source of these receptors is a woman aged 18-29 years in good health.

The chain joins TRBV20-1 to TRBJ2-5; perhaps TRBD1 as D (6 bases). The CDR3 spans 15 residues. The germline gives CDR1 DFQATT, CDR2 SNEGSKA (reference sequence). The ends were cut back, 5 bases at V and 2 bases at J, with 18 bases in the middle. The CDR3 spells CSADRASGTQETQYF. The CDR3 DNA sequence: TGCAGTGCTGACAGAGCCTCCGGGACACAAGAGACCCAGTACTTC.

This clonotype was counted a few times. This chain connects TRBV2 to TRBJ2-1; D is undetermined. The CDR3 extends over 12 amino acids. In germline, CDR1 is SNHLY, CDR2 FYNNEI. V lost 5 bases and J 11 bases, leaving 13 bases between the germline ends. CDR3 protein: CASSSAVIQQFF. In DNA form, the CDR3 reads TGTGCCAGCAGTTCAGCCGTGATACAGCAGTTCTTC.

The chain links TRBV19 to TRBJ2-5; 12 bases fit TRBD2. This CDR3 has 15 amino acids. Looked up from germline, CDR1 is LNHDA and CDR2 is SQIVND (reference sequence). V shed 5 bases, J shed 5 bases, and the junction held 6 bases outside the gene matches. The CDR3 bases are TGTGCCAGTAGTTCCCGACTAGCGGGAGAGGAGACCCAGTACTTC. Its protein product is CASSSRLAGEETQYF. The complete variable domain, with remaining parts taken from reference TRBV19 and TRBJ2-5, reads DGGITQSPKYLFRKEGQNVTLSCEQNLNHDAMYWYRQDPGQGLRLIYYSQIVNDFQKGDIAEGYSVSREKKESFPLTVTSAQKNPTAFYLCASSSRLAGEETQYFGPGTRLLVL.

The V call is TRBV3-1, the J call TRBJ2-1; D could derive from TRBD1 or TRBD2 (5 bases each). V was shortened by 4 bases and J by 5 bases, with 15 bases between the two germline ends. The CDR3 length is 15 residues. From germline, CDR1 is LGHDT and CDR2 YNNKEL (reference sequence). CDR3 region: CASSPQGVKDNEQFF. The CDR3 DNA is TGTGCCAGCAGCCCTCAGGGAGTAAAGGACAATGAGCAGTTCTTC.

The chain has TRBV3-1 and TRBJ2-1; D is ambiguous. V lost 3 bases and J 0 bases, leaving 9 bases between the germline ends. This CDR3 is built from 15 residues. Germline CDR1 reads LGHDT; CDR2 reads YNNKEL (reference sequence). The CDR3 region has the DNA TGTGCCAGCAGCCAGTTCGGCGACTCCTACAATGAGCAGTTCTTC. Its translation is CASSQFGDSYNEQFF.

There are a few counts of this clonotype. This sequence joins TRBV7-9 and TRBJ2-2, with D maybe TRBD2 (6 bases). This CDR3 is 12 amino acids long. Germline V CDR1 and CDR2: SEHNR, FQNEAQ (reference sequence). V dropped 6 bases and J dropped 16 bases, with 18 bases sitting between them. CDR3 in amino acids: CASRPGGDVWFF. CDR3 coding DNA: TGTGCCAGCAGGCCCGGCGGGGACGTTTGGTTTTTT.

The V call is TRBV20-1, the J call TRBJ2-3, with TRBD2 matching over 9 bases. The CDR3 consists of 16 residues. V was pared by 1 base and J by 5 bases, with 10 bases of the junction left unmatched. Germline-derived CDR1 and CDR2 are DFQATT and SNEGSKA (reference sequence). Here the CDR3 reads CSARVAGGRAGDTQYF. The CDR3 DNA is TGCAGTGCTAGAGTAGCTGGCGGGAGGGCGGGAGATACGCAGTATTTT.

In its sample, this clonotype was seen a few times. The CDR3 DNA sequence: TGTGCCAGCAGCTCGACTAGCGCCATATCCTACGAGCAGTACTTC. Protein product: CASSSTSAISYEQYF. The rearrangement links TRBV7-9 to TRBJ2-7; the match to TRBD2 covers 8 bases. Germline-derived CDR1 and CDR2 are SEHNR and FQNEAQ (reference sequence). The trim removed 4 bases at V and 1 base at J, leaving 6 bases unmatched. This CDR3 has 15 residues.

This chain connects TRBV12-3 or TRBV12-4 to TRBJ2-3; TRBD1 might be the D (6 bases). This CDR3 has 12 residues. The germline V and J ends were trimmed by 5 bases and 7 bases, with 10 bases remaining between them. The CDR3 bases are TGTGCCAGCAGTCCGGGGACAAATACGCAGTATTTT. It encodes CASSPGTNTQYF.

This chain connects TRBV28 to TRBJ1-2; D is possibly TRBD1 (6 bases). CDR1 is MDHEN, CDR2 SYDVKM, per germline. Trimming stripped 6 bases from V and 8 bases from J, with 16 bases between. The CDR3 spans 13 residues. CDR3 sequence reads: CASRYGTTRGYTF. The CDR3 DNA reads as TGTGCCAGCAGGTACGGGACAACGCGGGGCTACACCTTC.

This clonotype was seen repeatedly, ten times or more. The CDR3 region has the DNA TGTGCCAGCAGTTTAGAGGACAGGCAGCGGACCCAGTACTTC. Its translation: CASSLEDRQRTQYF. V and J are TRBV28 and TRBJ2-5; TRBD1 agrees at 7 bases. The CDR3 is 14 residues long. The germline V gene has CDR1 MDHEN and CDR2 SYDVKM. Trimming removed 2 bases from V and 7 bases from J; junction bases left unmatched: 7.

This clonotype is a singleton in its sample. The V gene is TRBV20-1, the J gene TRBJ2-1; possibly TRBD2 for D (7 bases). The CDR3 covers 17 residues. V dropped 0 bases and J dropped 7 bases, with 22 bases sitting between them. Germline CDR1 is DFQATT and CDR2 is SNEGSKA (reference sequence). CDR3 residues: CSARDSGAGATRNEQFF. The CDR3 DNA reads TGCAGTGCTAGAGATAGCGGCGCGGGGGCCACGAGGAATGAGCAGTTCTTC.

This clonotype was seen a few times. The chain joins TRBV12-3 or TRBV12-4 to TRBJ2-1, with D maybe TRBD2 (7 bases). The CDR3 runs 16 residues. The V end lost 6 bases, the J end lost 5 bases, and 20 bases lay between the germline ends. This chain's CDR3 is CASRATGRGINNEQFF. The CDR3 DNA reads TGTGCCAGCAGAGCTACAGGGAGGGGGATTAACAATGAGCAGTTCTTC.

The chain links TRBV20-1 to TRBJ2-2; a weak D match, TRBD2 (7 bases). V lost 0 bases and J 7 bases, leaving 9 bases between the germline ends. CDR1 is DFQATT, CDR2 SNEGSKA, per germline (reference sequence). The CDR3 sequence is 13 residues long. The CDR3 DNA reads as TGCAGTGCTAGAGAGGGAGGGGGCGGGGAGCTGTTTTTT. This gives the protein CSAREGGGGELFF.

This clonotype has more than one count but fewer than ten. This sequence joins TRBV14 and TRBJ2-1, with no clear D. V lost 0 bases to trimming and J lost 0 bases, with 9 bases between them. This CDR3 contains 16 residues. CDR1 and CDR2 from the germline V gene are SGHDN and FVKESK. The CDR3 DNA reads TGTGCCAGCAGCCAAGATAAGCGAAACTCCTACAATGAGCAGTTCTTC. Its protein product is CASSQDKRNSYNEQFF.

The rearrangement links TRBV5-1 to TRBJ2-4, with a possible D match to TRBD1 (5 bases). CDR3 length: 14 amino acids. V shed 2 bases and J shed 1 base, with 7 bases lying between them. Germline-derived CDR1 and CDR2 are SGHRS and YFSETQ. The CDR3 bases are TGCGCCAGCAGCTTTGCAGGGGCCAAAAACATTCAGTACTTC. Encoded protein: CASSFAGAKNIQYF.

The rearrangement links TRBV6-1 to TRBJ2-2, with 10 bases matching TRBD1. Per the germline V gene, CDR1 is MNHNS and CDR2 is SASEGT. V lost 6 bases, J lost 2 bases, and 9 bases stayed unmatched. The length of the CDR3 is 17 residues. CDR3 loop: CASSPLRDRGNTGELFF. CDR3 DNA sequence: TGTGCCAGCAGCCCCCTCCGGGACAGGGGTAACACCGGGGAGCTGTTTTTT.

Only a few counts were recorded for this clonotype. The gene calls are TRBV5-1 and TRBJ2-2, with D possibly being TRBD1 (6 bases). V gave up 4 bases and J gave up 3 bases, with 13 bases separating them. From germline, CDR1 is SGHRS and CDR2 YFSETQ. CDR3 length: 15 residues. The CDR3 spells CASSPIQGYTGELFF. The CDR3 bases are TGCGCCAGCAGCCCCATACAGGGATACACCGGGGAGCTGTTTTTT.

The chain uses TRBV7-2 and TRBJ2-2; a weak D match, TRBD2 (6 bases). Germline V gene lookup returns CDR1 SGHTA and CDR2 FQGNSA. The CDR3 contains 15 residues. The V and J ends lost 5 bases and 5 bases respectively, with 15 bases between them. The CDR3 loop reads CASSPSALGTGELFF. The CDR3 DNA follows: TGTGCCAGCAGCCCTAGCGCCCTGGGGACCGGGGAGCTGTTTTTT.

The V call is TRBV3-1, the J call TRBJ2-1, with 8 nucleotides matching TRBD2. From germline, CDR1 is LGHDT and CDR2 YNNKEL (reference sequence). The CDR3 totals 17 residues. J lost 0 bases, V lost 1 base, and 5 bases had no gene match. As DNA, the CDR3 is TGTGCCAGCAGCCAAGTGCGGGGGGCAAACTCCTACAATGAGCAGTTCTTC. It yields the protein CASSQVRGANSYNEQFF.

The sample holds a few counts of this clonotype. This rearrangement joins TRBV11-2 to TRBJ2-1; 13 bases align to TRBD2. The junction had 17 bases not matched to a gene; V was cut back by 1 base and J by 5 bases. Germline values: CDR1 SGHAT, CDR2 FQNNGV. This CDR3 spans 21 amino acids. In DNA form, the CDR3 reads TGTGCCAGCAGCTTAGGACGACCTGGGACTAGCGGGATAGTAGTAGACAATGAGCAGTTCTTC. Protein: CASSLGRPGTSGIVVDNEQFF.

The sample holds many counts of this clonotype. The chain links TRBV12-3 or TRBV12-4 to TRBJ1-5, with D possibly being TRBD1 (5 bases). This CDR3 has 14 amino acids. The V and J ends lost 6 bases and 3 bases respectively, with 12 bases between them. The CDR3 protein is CASSLGQANQPQHF. The CDR3 DNA reads TGTGCCAGCAGCCTCGGACAAGCCAATCAGCCCCAGCATTTT.